These 20 T cell receptor beta chains were all obtained from the same sample, sequenced in a study of blood T cell repertoires in COVID-19. Produced via immunoSEQ multiplex PCR; TCRdb's table is partial and in-frame only. In the table there are about 12,000 clones, roughly 91% of which are singletons. The sequencing sample was made of peripheral blood. All receptors come from a woman between 70 and 85 years old with active COVID-19.

The chain employs TRBV5-1 and TRBJ1-2, with 7 bases lining up with TRBD1. CDR1 and CDR2 (germline): SGHRS, YFSETQ. V shed 4 bases, J shed 6 bases, and the junction held 9 bases outside the gene matches. This CDR3 region has 14 residues. The CDR3 DNA is TGCGCCAGCAGCATGGACAGGAGCCCTAATGGCTACACCTTC. Translated, it gives CASSMDRSPNGYTF.

This clone is a singleton in its sample. CDR3 loop: CASSLLQSNGYTF. Written as DNA, the CDR3 is TGTGCCAGCAGTTTGTTACAGTCTAATGGCTACACCTTC. The V and J genes are TRBV28 and TRBJ1-2, with D unresolved. V was clipped by 3 bases and J by 6 bases, with 11 bases between them. The CDR3 is 13 residues long. Germline CDR1 and CDR2: MDHEN and SYDVKM.

This clone was counted a few times. V and J are TRBV1 and TRBJ1-4; TRBD1, the table's D call, was not compared with the DNA. TRBV1 is an annotated pseudogene. The length of the CDR3 is 15 residues. The CDR3 DNA sequence: TGCACCAGCAGCGGAAGGGACAGGTCCGATGAAAAACTGTTTTTT. This gives the protein CTSSGRDRSDEKLFF.

This chain links TRBV27 with TRBJ1-6; 10 bases are a match to TRBD1. The junction had 2 bases not matched to a gene; V was cut back by 2 bases and J by 4 bases. The CDR3 loop spans 16 amino acids. Germline CDR1 reads MNHEY; CDR2 reads SMNVEV (reference sequence). CDR3 sequence (DNA): TGTGCCAGCAGTTTAGGGACAGGGGAATATAATTCACCCCTCCACTTT. Translated, it gives CASSLGTGEYNSPLHF.

The chain employs TRBV27 and TRBJ2-1; D is uncertain. The length of the CDR3 is 14 residues. Trimming cost V 3 bases and J 2 bases, with 8 bases left between them. Germline CDR1 is MNHEY and CDR2 is SMNVEV (reference sequence). CDR3 nucleotide sequence: TGTGCCAGCAGTTTCGAGTCTCCCTACAATGAGCAGTTCTTC. Translated, it gives CASSFESPYNEQFF.

This rearrangement joins TRBV3-1 (or the pseudogene TRBV3-2) to TRBJ1-2; tentatively, D is TRBD1 (5 bases). Deletions cut 3 bases from V and 4 bases from J, with 18 bases between. This CDR3 region has 16 residues. Germline-derived CDR1 and CDR2 are LGHDT and YNNKEL (reference sequence). The CDR3 sequence: CASSHWGGDGRYGYTF. In DNA, the CDR3 is TGTGCCAGCAGCCACTGGGGAGGGGATGGTCGCTATGGCTACACCTTC.

This clone was seen just once. The chain recombines TRBV28 with TRBJ1-2; 8 bases fit TRBD1. With 5 bases clipped from V and 4 bases from J, the junction kept 3 bases outside the gene matches. Germline V gene lookup returns CDR1 MDHEN and CDR2 SYDVKM. There are 13 residues in the CDR3. The CDR3 nucleotides are TGTGCCAGCAGTGAGGGGACAGGCTATGGCTACACCTTC. Translating it yields CASSEGTGYGYTF.

J is TRBJ1-6 and V is TRBV5-1; 9 positions match TRBD1. The CDR3 covers 15 residues. J gave up 7 bases and V 8 bases, and 10 bases lay outside the gene matches. Germline-derived CDR1 and CDR2 are SGHRS and YFSETQ. CDR3 loop: CASTTGTGWNSPLHF. The DNA of the CDR3 is TGCGCCAGTACCACCGGGACAGGGTGGAATTCACCCCTCCACTTT.

The chain links TRBV27 to TRBJ1-1; TRBD1 is a possible D gene (6 bases). The V end was cut by 6 bases, the J end by 2 bases, with 10 bases between. Germline values: CDR1 MNHEY, CDR2 SMNVEV (reference sequence). This CDR3 has 13 residues. This chain's CDR3 is CASRIQGNTEAFF. In nucleotides, the CDR3 is TGTGCCAGCAGGATACAGGGCAACACTGAAGCTTTCTTT.

The V gene is TRBV6-5, the J gene TRBJ1-1, with D possibly matching TRBD1 (6 bases). This CDR3 is built from 12 residues. CDR1 is MNHEY, CDR2 SVGAGI, per germline. Trimming stripped 6 bases from V and 1 base from J, with 6 bases between. The CDR3 DNA reads TGTGCCAGCAGACAGGGGAACACTGAAGCTTTCTTT. Its translation: CASRQGNTEAFF.

The chain is built from TRBV27 and TRBJ1-5; D call uncertain. Germline V gene lookup returns CDR1 MNHEY and CDR2 SMNVEV (reference sequence). The CDR3 is 13 residues long. V was trimmed by 5 bases and J by 2 bases, leaving 7 bases between them. The CDR3 is CASSIAGNQPQHF. CDR3 in DNA: TGTGCCAGCAGTATTGCAGGCAATCAGCCCCAGCATTTT.

Note on this clone: The junction does not match germline at one end; this may be a read error. The gene calls are TRBV7-7 and TRBJ2-2; weak D call: TRBD2 (6 bases). The CDR3 runs to 17 residues. CDR1 is SSHAT and CDR2 is FNYEAQ in the germline V gene (reference sequence). CDR3 bases: TGTGCTAGCAGCTTAAGGGAGGTAGCGGTGAACACCGGGGAGCTGTTTTTT. Its protein product is CASSLREVAVNTGELFF.

The sample holds one count of this clone. The chain couples TRBV7-3 to TRBJ2-1; 9 nucleotides line up with TRBD2. The length of the CDR3 is 17 residues. Germline CDR1 SGHTA, CDR2 FQGTGA. The V segment lost 4 bases and the J segment 7 bases; nucleotides outside the gene matches: 14. CDR3 in amino acids: CASSSERLTSGANEQFF. The CDR3 DNA reads as TGTGCCAGCAGCTCAGAACGACTGACTAGCGGAGCTAATGAGCAGTTCTTC.

The rearrangement uses TRBV24-1 and TRBJ2-1; 10 bases are a match to TRBD2. Germline V gene sequence: CDR1 KGHDR, CDR2 SFDVKD. V lost 2 bases to trimming and J lost 7 bases; unmatched junction nucleotides: 10. This CDR3 is built from 17 residues. In DNA form, the CDR3 reads TGTGCCACCAGTGATTCGATTCTAGCGGGAGTCGCGAATGAGCAGTTCTTC. Protein sequence: CATSDSILAGVANEQFF.

This chain links TRBV6-5 with TRBJ2-2; no firm D call. The CDR3 sequence is 15 residues long. V dropped 6 bases and J dropped 5 bases, with 16 bases sitting between them. Looked up from germline, CDR1 is MNHEY and CDR2 is SVGAGI. In DNA form, the CDR3 reads TGTGCCAGCAGCCGCGGCGGTGCTCAAACCGGGGAGCTGTTTTTT. Translating gives CASSRGGAQTGELFF.

J is TRBJ1-6 and V is TRBV5-4; 9 bases agree with TRBD1. The CDR3 runs 15 residues. The V and J ends lost 4 bases and 7 bases, in that order; junction bases with no gene match: 6. The germline V gene encodes CDR1 SGHNT and CDR2 YYREEE (reference sequence). CDR3 sequence reads: CASSRDRGGNSPLHF. CDR3 nucleotides: TGTGCCAGCAGCCGTGACAGGGGGGGGAATTCACCCCTCCACTTT.

This chain joins TRBV18 and TRBJ2-7; D unclear. With 5 bases removed from V and 0 bases from J, the gap between germline ends came to 8 bases. Germline values: CDR1 KGHSH, CDR2 LQKENI. The CDR3 is made up of 13 amino acids. The CDR3 sequence is CASSFPGSYEQYF. CDR3 DNA sequence: TGTGCCAGCTCATTCCCCGGCTCCTACGAGCAGTACTTC. The complete variable domain, with remaining parts taken from reference TRBV18 and TRBJ2-7, reads NAGVMQNPRHLVRRRGQEARLRCSPMKGHSHVYWYRQLPEEGLKFMVYLQKENIIDESGMPKERFSAEFPKEGPSILRIQQVVRGDSAAYFCASSFPGSYEQYFGPGTRLTVT.

V is TRBV28 and J is TRBJ2-1; TRBD2 agrees at 15 bases. In germline, CDR1 is MDHEN, CDR2 SYDVKM. The CDR3 contains 15 residues. J lost 8 bases, V lost 6 bases, and 5 bases had no gene match. CDR3 nucleotides: TGTGCCAGCAGCCGGACTAGCGGGAGGGTCCATGAGCAGTTCTTC. Translation: CASSRTSGRVHEQFF.

The chain has TRBV18 and TRBJ2-1; tentative D call: TRBD2 (5 bases). The CDR3 covers 16 residues. Deletions cut 0 bases from V and 7 bases from J, with 16 bases between. Germline CDR1 is KGHSH and CDR2 is LQKENI. Written as DNA, the CDR3 is TGTGCCAGCTCACCACCCCCGGACTCCTACCTGAATGAGCAGTTCTTC. Protein product: CASSPPPDSYLNEQFF.

The genes are TRBV7-2 and TRBJ2-3; 14 bases match TRBD2. The J segment lost 12 bases and the V segment lost 1 base, leaving 9 bases of the junction unmatched. Germline lookup yields CDR1 SGHTA and CDR2 FQGNSA. This CDR3 contains 16 residues. The CDR3 bases are TGTGCCAGCAGCTTAGGACTAGCGGGAGGGCCTATTCACCAGTATTTT. It yields the protein CASSLGLAGGPIHQYF.